Shown below are 18 T cell receptor beta chains from a single sample sequenced in a study of cytomegalovirus exposure and HLA in healthy donors. The PCR contained 60 Vbeta and 13 Jbeta primers. Profiling relied on immunoSEQ multiplex PCR, and the TCRdb table lists in-frame clones only, not all of them. The table includes approximately 200,000 clones, roughly 80% detected once. Sequencing was carried out using PBMCs. These receptors were collected from a woman in her twenties or thirties in good health and CMV-seropositive.

The chain carries TRBV28 and TRBJ1-2, with D possibly matching TRBD1 (6 bases). With 3 bases removed from V and 1 base from J, the gap between germline ends came to 12 bases. This CDR3 has 15 amino acids. Germline-derived CDR1 and CDR2 are MDHEN and SYDVKM. The CDR3 spells CASSLGAHNNYGYTF. CDR3 sequence (DNA): TGTGCCAGCAGTTTGGGGGCACATAATAACTATGGCTACACCTTC.

The chain links TRBV7-9 to TRBJ2-7; D possibly corresponds to TRBD1 (6 bases). Trimming removed 2 bases at V and 9 bases at J, with 14 bases between. This CDR3 comprises 13 residues. Germline lookup yields CDR1 SEHNR and CDR2 FQNEAQ (reference sequence). CDR3 amino acids: CASSLSQGLGQYF. The CDR3, as DNA: TGTGCCAGCAGCTTATCACAGGGATTAGGGCAGTACTTC.

V usage is TRBV19 and J usage is TRBJ2-7; 7 bases are shared with TRBD2. The ends lost 5 bases at V and 6 bases at J; junction bases unmatched: 7. CDR1 is LNHDA, CDR2 SQIVND, per germline (reference sequence). The CDR3 spans 13 residues. The CDR3 DNA is TGTGCCAGTAGTCGCGGGAGTTCTATCGAGCAGTACTTC. Encoded protein: CASSRGSSIEQYF.

The sample holds a few counts of this clone. The V call is TRBV6-1, the J call TRBJ2-5, with 8 bases aligning to TRBD1. The J call is uncertain, as TRBJ2-7 better fits the DNA end. Germline CDR1 reads MNHNS; CDR2 reads SASEGT. CDR3 size: 12 residues. CDR3 protein: CASRQGLGEQYF. DNA of the CDR3: TGTGCCAGCCGACAGGGGCTGGGCGAGCAGTACTTC.

This clone was observed a few times. This chain links TRBV28 with TRBJ1-1; tentative D call: TRBD1 (5 bases). Germline lookup yields CDR1 MDHEN and CDR2 SYDVKM. The germline V and J ends were trimmed by 4 bases and 6 bases, with 12 bases remaining between them. There are 13 residues in the CDR3. The CDR3 nucleotides are TGTGCCAGCAGTTCAGGGTGGGGCCCTGAAGCTTTCTTT. This translates into CASSSGWGPEAFF.

This chain uses TRBV6-5 with TRBJ1-4; D remains unclear. CDR3 length: 14 residues. Germline V gene lookup returns CDR1 MNHEY and CDR2 SVGAGI. V was trimmed by 5 bases and J by 7 bases, leaving 14 bases between them. CDR3 in amino acids: CASSTPLESEKLFF. In nucleotides, the CDR3 is TGTGCCAGCAGTACCCCGTTGGAGAGTGAAAAACTGTTTTTT.

This rearrangement joins TRBV19 to TRBJ2-1, with 7 nucleotides matching TRBD1. CDR1 LNHDA and CDR2 SQIVND come from the germline V gene (reference sequence). The CDR3 contains 16 residues. V gave up 7 bases and J gave up 6 bases; unmatched junction bases: 15. CDR3 amino acids: CASTPVTQGVLNEQFF. Written as DNA, the CDR3 is TGTGCCAGTACCCCAGTAACGCAGGGGGTCCTCAATGAGCAGTTCTTC.

This clone occurred a few times. As DNA, the CDR3 is TGTGCCAGCAGAGTTCTAGCGGGAGGGTCCTACGAGCAGTACTTC. This translates into CASRVLAGGSYEQYF. The V call is TRBV6-1, the J call TRBJ2-7; 12 nucleotides align to TRBD2. This CDR3 contains 15 residues. In germline, CDR1 is MNHNS, CDR2 SASEGT. The V segment lost 6 bases and the J segment 1 base; nucleotides outside the gene matches: 4.

V gene TRBV27 combines with J gene TRBJ2-5; a possible D gene is TRBD2 (5 bases). The CDR3 has 14 residues. CDR1 and CDR2 (germline): MNHEY, SMNVEV (reference sequence). The V end lost 2 bases, the J end lost 2 bases, and 9 bases lay between the germline ends. In DNA, the CDR3 is TGTGCCAGCAGTTTAAGAGGGATGCAAGAGACCCAGTACTTC. This encodes CASSLRGMQETQYF.

The V and J genes are TRBV5-6 and TRBJ2-5, with D perhaps TRBD2 (7 bases). The CDR3 is 16 amino acids. The V end lost 4 bases, the J end lost 5 bases, and 21 bases lay between the germline ends. Germline loops: CDR1 SGHDT, CDR2 YYEEEE. The CDR3 DNA follows: TGTGCCAGCAGCGTGTTGGGAGGGGGGTCGGGTGAGACCCAGTACTTC. It codes for CASSVLGGGSGETQYF.

The chain uses TRBV16 and TRBJ2-7; D call uncertain. This CDR3 contains 13 residues. CDR1 is KGHSY and CDR2 is FQNENV in the germline V gene. The V and J ends lost 1 base and 1 base respectively, with 5 bases between them. As DNA, the CDR3 is TGTGCCAGCAGCCAATATCGGTCCTACGAGCAGTACTTC. It is translated as CASSQYRSYEQYF.

This chain uses TRBV29-1 with TRBJ1-2, with D perhaps TRBD1 (5 bases). The CDR3 extends over 15 amino acids. Trimming took 3 bases from V and 0 from J, leaving 14 bases between them. Germline CDR1 SQVTM, CDR2 ANQGSEA. CDR3 coding DNA: TGCAGCGTTGACCTCGCAGGGCCTGCTAACTATGGCTACACCTTC. Encoded protein: CSVDLAGPANYGYTF.

The chain carries TRBV6-5 and TRBJ1-5; D ambiguous. The V end lost 4 bases, the J end lost 4 bases, and 8 bases lay between the germline ends. From germline, CDR1 is MNHEY and CDR2 SVGAGI. This CDR3 comprises 13 residues. CDR3: CASSLQRNQPQHF. Written as DNA, the CDR3 is TGTGCCAGCAGTTTACAGAGAAATCAGCCCCAGCATTTT.

The CDR3 here is CASSTTILTSGYNEQFF. The CDR3 nucleotides are TGTGCCAGCAGCACGACTATACTGACTAGCGGGTACAATGAGCAGTTCTTC. The genes are TRBV7-9 and TRBJ2-1; 10 bases fit TRBD2. CDR3 size: 17 residues. Germline CDR1 reads SEHNR; CDR2 reads FQNEAQ (reference sequence). The J segment lost 4 bases and the V segment lost 5 bases, leaving 11 bases of the junction unmatched.

This clone was seen only a few times. J is TRBJ1-3 and V is TRBV2, with 7 bases identical to TRBD1. Per germline, CDR1 SNHLY and CDR2 FYNNEI. The CDR3 spans 16 residues. V gave up 4 bases and J gave up 0 bases; unmatched junction bases: 6. The CDR3 DNA is TGTGCCAGCAGTGCGGGACAGTCCGGCTCTGGAAACACCATATATTTT. Translated, it gives CASSAGQSGSGNTIYF.

The chain carries TRBV4-1 and TRBJ2-1; D perhaps matches TRBD2 (6 bases). V lost 3 bases and J lost 7, with 10 bases in between. The length of the CDR3 is 13 residues. Germline V lookup: CDR1 MGHRA, CDR2 YSYEKL. Here the CDR3 DNA reads TGCGCCAGCAGCCAGGTAGCGGCAAATGAGCAGTTCTTC. Translation gives CASSQVAANEQFF.

The rearrangement links TRBV18 to TRBJ2-7; 7 nucleotides match TRBD1. The CDR3 spans 16 residues. V lost 4 bases to trimming and J lost 5 bases; unmatched junction nucleotides: 14. Germline values: CDR1 KGHSH, CDR2 LQKENI. The CDR3 is CASSLQIQQGRHEQYF. The DNA of the CDR3 is TGTGCCAGCTCACTCCAGATCCAACAGGGGAGACACGAGCAGTACTTC.

The chain links TRBV4-2 to TRBJ2-1, with 8 bases lining up with TRBD1. Germline CDR1 reads LGHNA; CDR2 reads YNFKEQ. The CDR3 has 16 amino acids. The J segment lost 8 bases and the V segment lost 0 bases, leaving 9 bases of the junction unmatched. The CDR3 nucleotides read TGTGCCAGCAGCCAAGATCCTCAGGGGGCGAGGGATGAGCAGTTCTTC. Translation: CASSQDPQGARDEQFF.